The 21 T cell receptor beta chains given below trace back to one sample, sequenced in a study of OX40 agonist ivuxolimab in advanced cancers. Method: immunoSEQ multiplex PCR; TCRdb's copy keeps in-frame clones and lacks some. This sample has some 25,000 clones, with about 86% found just once. Sample: CD4+ or CD8+ T cells sorted from blood, taken in a trial of the OX40 agonist ivuxolimab. The receptor set was obtained from an adult with an advanced solid tumor such as melanoma, head and neck, liver or kidney cancer.

The J gene is TRBJ2-7, the V gene TRBV10-3; D not certain. Trimming took off 3 bases at V and 0 bases at J, with 12 bases between the two ends. Looked up from germline, CDR1 is ENHRY and CDR2 is SYGVKD. The CDR3 runs 15 residues. The CDR3 is CAISDPKGSSYEQYF. CDR3 nucleotides: TGTGCCATCAGTGACCCCAAAGGAAGCTCCTACGAGCAGTACTTC.

The V call is TRBV28, the J call TRBJ2-1; 12 bases fit TRBD2. Germline V CDR1 and CDR2: MDHEN, SYDVKM. The CDR3 covers 16 residues. J gave up 5 bases and V 5 bases, and 7 bases lay outside the gene matches. CDR3: CASSPWTSGANNEQFF. DNA of the CDR3: TGTGCCAGCAGTCCCTGGACTAGCGGGGCCAACAATGAGCAGTTCTTC.

CDR3 nucleotide sequence: TGTGCCAGCAGCACCCCCGACAGGGGAGGCTATGGCTACACCTTC. Translation gives CASSTPDRGGYGYTF. This rearrangement joins TRBV6-6 to TRBJ1-2; the match to TRBD1 covers 8 bases. Germline V gives CDR1 MNHNY, CDR2 SVGAGI (reference sequence). The CDR3 is 15 residues long. Trimming at V came to 6 bases and at J to 4 bases, leaving 10 bases not matched to a gene.

The chain links TRBV7-7 to TRBJ1-1; 7 nucleotides agree with TRBD1. The CDR3 is 13 amino acids. In germline, CDR1 is SSHAT, CDR2 FNYEAQ (reference sequence). The J segment lost 6 bases and the V segment lost 5 bases, leaving 6 bases of the junction unmatched. The CDR3 is CASSDRQGSEAFF. CDR3 coding DNA: TGTGCCAGCAGCGATCGACAGGGATCTGAAGCTTTCTTT.

In its sample, this clone was seen once. This chain connects TRBV29-1 to TRBJ1-1; 7 bases are shared with TRBD1. V gave up 6 bases and J gave up 3 bases; unmatched junction bases: 4. Germline assignment: CDR1 SQVTM and CDR2 ANQGSEA. The CDR3 is 12 amino acids. The CDR3 sequence is CSVVDRDTEAFF. The CDR3 DNA sequence: TGCAGCGTGGTTGACAGGGACACTGAAGCTTTCTTT.

V is TRBV13 and J is TRBJ1-4; TRBD1 might be the D (6 bases). V dropped 1 base and J dropped 7 bases, with 7 bases sitting between them. Germline CDR1 is PRHDT and CDR2 is FYEKMQ (reference sequence). The CDR3 loop spans 13 amino acids. CDR3 loop: CASSLVGGEKLFF. In DNA form, the CDR3 reads TGTGCCAGCAGCTTAGTAGGGGGTGAAAAACTGTTTTTT.

This chain connects TRBV5-1 to TRBJ2-1; either TRBD1 or TRBD2 may fit D (5 bases each). Deletions cut 4 bases from V and 6 bases from J, with 17 bases between. The CDR3 is 15 residues long. Germline V gene lookup returns CDR1 SGHRS and CDR2 YFSETQ. The CDR3 spells CASSNTGGPGNEQFF. The CDR3, as DNA: TGCGCCAGCAGCAACACAGGAGGCCCGGGCAATGAGCAGTTCTTC.

The rearrangement links TRBV7-2 to TRBJ2-7; weak D call: TRBD2 (5 bases). Looked up from germline, CDR1 is SGHTA and CDR2 is FQGNSA. V dropped 5 bases and J dropped 3 bases, with 14 bases sitting between them. This CDR3 has 14 residues. The DNA of the CDR3 is TGTGCCAGCAGCCTCATCGAGGGCCACTACGAGCAGTACTTC. Translation: CASSLIEGHYEQYF.

The chain is built from TRBV28 and TRBJ2-7, with D perhaps being TRBD1 or TRBD2 (5 bases each). CDR1 and CDR2 from the germline V gene are MDHEN and SYDVKM. The CDR3 is 16 residues long. Between the trimmed V and J ends, which lost 3 bases and 0 bases, there was a span of 15 bases. For the CDR3, the DNA is TGTGCCAGCAGTTTTTTGGGGGTCTCCAGCTCCTACGAGCAGTACTTC. It yields the protein CASSFLGVSSSYEQYF.

This chain links TRBV5-6 with TRBJ1-2, with 7 bases aligning to TRBD1. The trim removed 3 bases at V and 0 bases at J, leaving 5 bases unmatched. This CDR3 comprises 15 residues. Germline CDR1 reads SGHDT; CDR2 reads YYEEEE. CDR3 loop: CASSSRTGSNYGYTF. CDR3 sequence (DNA): TGTGCCAGCAGCTCCCGGACAGGTTCTAACTATGGCTACACCTTC.

In this sample, this clone is medium-sized. The V call is TRBV27, the J call TRBJ2-7; 13 bases are shared with TRBD2. V lost 6 bases and J lost 1; bases outside the gene matches: 15. Germline-derived CDR1 and CDR2 are MNHEY and SMNVEV (reference sequence). This CDR3 is 19 amino acids long. DNA of the CDR3: TGTGCCAGCAGGCGCTACCCCGGGACTAGCGGGATCGCTTCCTACGAGCAGTACTTC. This gives the protein CASRRYPGTSGIASYEQYF.

This chain links TRBV4-2 with TRBJ2-7; D is ambiguous. The V gene lost 0 bases and the J gene lost 5 bases, with 8 bases spanning the gap. The CDR3 extends over 13 amino acids. Germline CDR1 LGHNA, CDR2 YNFKEQ. The CDR3 DNA reads as TGTGCCAGCAGCCAAGAACAGTTGGACGAGCAGTACTTC. This translates into CASSQEQLDEQYF.

The CDR3 region is CASRRQSSNYGYTF. The CDR3 nucleotides read TGTGCCAGCAGACGACAGAGCTCTAACTATGGCTACACCTTC. The chain employs TRBV28 and TRBJ1-2, with a tentative D call TRBD1 (5 bases). In germline, CDR1 is MDHEN, CDR2 SYDVKM. Trimming removed 6 bases from V and 0 bases from J, with 11 bases in between. The CDR3 covers 14 residues.

The chain carries TRBV16 and TRBJ1-2; maybe TRBD1 (5 bases). The CDR3 sequence is 17 residues long. The germline V and J ends were trimmed by 1 base and 4 bases, with 19 bases remaining between them. Germline V gene sequence: CDR1 KGHSY, CDR2 FQNENV. The CDR3 DNA reads TGTGCCAGCAGCCAATGGAGTACCGTCGGTAGGGGCTATGGCTACACCTTC. As protein: CASSQWSTVGRGYGYTF.

This clone was counted between two and nine times. The chain's CDR3 is CASSLSFGRAEAFF. CDR3 nucleotides: TGTGCCAGCAGCTTATCATTTGGGAGGGCTGAAGCTTTCTTT. The chain has TRBV5-4 and TRBJ1-1; D gene ambiguous. Per germline, CDR1 SGHNT and CDR2 YYREEE (reference sequence). The CDR3 totals 14 residues. The V and J ends lost 2 bases and 6 bases respectively, with 14 bases between them. Filled out from reference TRBV5-4 and TRBJ1-1, the complete variable domain reads ETGVTQSPTHLIKTRGQQVTLRCSSQSGHNTVSWYQQALGQGPQFIFQYYREEENGRGNFPPRFSGLQFPNYSSELNVNALELDDSALYLCASSLSFGRAEAFFGQGTRLTVV.

The chain recombines TRBV15 with TRBJ1-4, with D possibly being TRBD1 (5 bases). Germline V gene lookup returns CDR1 LNHNV and CDR2 YYDKDF (reference sequence). Trimming removed 0 bases at V and 4 bases at J, with 9 bases between. The CDR3 covers 15 residues. The CDR3 DNA reads TGTGCCACCAGCAGAGATAGGCAGGGTAATGAAAAACTGTTTTTT. Its protein is CATSRDRQGNEKLFF. The full variable domain, its missing parts supplied by reference TRBV15 and TRBJ1-4, is DAMVIQNPRYQVTQFGKPVTLSCSQTLNHNVMYWYQQKSSQAPKLLFHYYDKDFNNEADTPDNFQSRRPNTSFCFLDIRSPGLGDTAMYLCATSRDRQGNEKLFFGSGTQLSVL.

V usage is TRBV7-9 and J usage is TRBJ1-3, with no clear D. Germline V gives CDR1 SEHNR, CDR2 FQNEAQ (reference sequence). The CDR3 totals 15 residues. V lost 7 bases and J 1 base, leaving 14 bases between the germline ends. CDR3 amino acids: CASTTPHESGNTIYF. The CDR3 DNA follows: TGTGCCAGCACTACCCCCCACGAATCTGGAAACACCATATATTTT.

The chain employs TRBV4-2 and TRBJ2-1, with D perhaps being TRBD1 or TRBD2 (6 bases each). The CDR3 contains 12 residues. In germline, CDR1 is LGHNA, CDR2 YNFKEQ. The ends were cut back, 10 bases at V and 10 bases at J, with 17 bases in the middle. The CDR3 DNA sequence: TGTGCCACGAGGGGGGCCTTCACGGAGCAGTTCTTC. Amino acids: CATRGAFTEQFF.

The table lists this clone with a few counts. This rearrangement joins TRBV2 to TRBJ2-1; D might be TRBD2 (5 bases). The length of the CDR3 is 12 residues. The V gene lost 5 bases and the J gene lost 9 bases, with 11 bases spanning the gap. In germline, CDR1 is SNHLY, CDR2 FYNNEI. CDR3 DNA sequence: TGTGCCAGCAGTTACGGCCGGGGTGAGCAGTTCTTC. Residues: CASSYGRGEQFF.

The CDR3 region has the DNA TGCAGTGCTGGACTAGCGGGGAACCAGTTCTTC. Its translation: CSAGLAGNQFF. The rearrangement uses TRBV20-1 and TRBJ2-1, with 12 bases that match TRBD2. V lost 5 bases and J lost 13; bases outside the gene matches: 3. Germline CDR1 and CDR2: DFQATT and SNEGSKA (reference sequence). The CDR3 has 11 amino acids.

V is TRBV13 and J is TRBJ1-4; possible D gene TRBD1, 6 bases. This CDR3 comprises 14 residues. The germline CDR1 and CDR2 sequences are PRHDT and FYEKMQ (reference sequence). V was shortened by 4 bases and J by 5 bases, with 11 bases between the two germline ends. The CDR3 DNA reads as TGTGCCAGCAGCTCCAGGGGTTCCAATGAAAAACTGTTTTTT. Translated, it gives CASSSRGSNEKLFF.